This TCR beta chain was retrieved from a study of graft-versus-host responses after intestinal transplantation. Looking at the study overall: Transplants were multivisceral, liver-intestinal, or isolated intestinal. Each recipient received anti-thymocyte globulin induction, then tacrolimus and steroids for 3 to 4 years. Regarding the study as a whole: Among circulating GvH clones, peak levels were associated with early post-transplant declines in HvG clones. Clonal ratios of graft-versus-host to host-versus-graft in allografts were high for patients exhibiting graft-donor T cell macrochimerism.

V gave up 4 bases and J gave up 8 bases; unmatched junction bases: 7. There are 14 residues in the CDR3. The germline V gene has CDR1 SGHAT and CDR2 FQNNGV. For this clone: The antigen is undetermined.

The assay was immunoSEQ multiplex PCR, and TCRdb's table has in-frame clones only and misses some. The sample includes roughly 92,000 clones, approximately 90% of them seen just once. The chain links TRBV11-2 to TRBJ2-5; 10 bases are shared with TRBD2. This clonotype originated in a human donor who was the organ donor for an intestinal transplant. Source: unstimulated CD4+ T cells sorted from spleen or lymph node cells, taken before transplant. DNA of the CDR3: TGTGCCAGCAGCTCGGGACTAGCGCGGGGAACCCAGTACTTC. Translation: CASSSGLARGTQYF.